The present TCR beta chain was sequenced within a study of T cell repertoires in cytomegalovirus infection. Looking at the study overall: Carrying CMV and the relevant HLA type showed in public TCR beta signatures. The study's findings and limits: CMV-specific TCR beta clonotypes restricted by HLA-C were the ones dominating the ex vivo response. Carriers of CMV and the relevant HLA type were discriminated by public TCR beta frequency.

Germline values: CDR1 MNHNS, CDR2 SASEGT. V trimming: 5 bases; J trimming: 2 bases; junction bases outside the gene matches: 8. This CDR3 contains 16 residues. A note on this clonotype: Its specificity is unknown.

TCRdb itself ran the reads through MiXCR, one entry per CDR3 protein. The data hold about 450,000 distinct CDR3 sequences, with 30% to 40% observed a single time. The clonotype comes from a human donor in good health (CMV status not recorded). Some clones in this sample may be carry-over from other donors' samples. V is TRBV6-1 and J is TRBJ2-2; 7 bases are shared with TRBD1. Material: PBMCs. The CDR3 bases are TGTGCCAGCAGTAGAGGGAGACAGGGCAACACCGGGGAGCTGTTTTTT. It specifies CASSRGRQGNTGELFF.